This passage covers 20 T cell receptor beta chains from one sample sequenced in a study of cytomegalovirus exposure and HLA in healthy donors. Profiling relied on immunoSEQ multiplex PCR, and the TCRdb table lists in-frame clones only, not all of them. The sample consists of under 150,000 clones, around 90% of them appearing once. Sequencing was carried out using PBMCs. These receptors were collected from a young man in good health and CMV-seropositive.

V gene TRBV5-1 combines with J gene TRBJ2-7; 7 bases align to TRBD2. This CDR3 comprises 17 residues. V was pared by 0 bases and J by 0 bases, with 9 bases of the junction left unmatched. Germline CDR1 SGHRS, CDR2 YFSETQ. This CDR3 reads CASSLAGGGGSSYEQYF. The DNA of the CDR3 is TGCGCCAGCAGCTTGGCCGGTGGCGGCGGGAGCTCCTACGAGCAGTACTTC.

The CDR3 loop is CASSPPWGASSYEQYF. CDR3 DNA sequence: TGTGCCAGCAGCCCCCCCTGGGGAGCGAGCTCCTACGAGCAGTACTTC. The chain employs TRBV6-6 and TRBJ2-7; tentative D call: TRBD2 (5 bases). This CDR3 has 16 amino acids. Germline V CDR1 and CDR2: MNHNY, SVGAGI (reference sequence). V was trimmed by 6 bases and J by 0 bases, leaving 18 bases between them.

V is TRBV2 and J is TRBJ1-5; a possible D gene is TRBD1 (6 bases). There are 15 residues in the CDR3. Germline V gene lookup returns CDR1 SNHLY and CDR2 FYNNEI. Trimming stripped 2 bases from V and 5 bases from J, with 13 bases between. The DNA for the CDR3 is TGTGCCAGCAGTGAACAAACAGGGCGTGATCAGCCCCAGCATTTT. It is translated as CASSEQTGRDQPQHF.

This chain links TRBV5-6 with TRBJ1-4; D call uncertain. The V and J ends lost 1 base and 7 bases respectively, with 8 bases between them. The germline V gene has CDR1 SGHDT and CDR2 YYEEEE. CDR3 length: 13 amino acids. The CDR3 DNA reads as TGTGCCAGCAGCTTGAGAGGTAGTGAAAAACTGTTTTTT. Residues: CASSLRGSEKLFF.

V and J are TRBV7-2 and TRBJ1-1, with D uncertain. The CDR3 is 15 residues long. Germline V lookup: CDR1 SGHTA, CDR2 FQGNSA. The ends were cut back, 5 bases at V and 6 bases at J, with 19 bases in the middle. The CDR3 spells CASSGLGWEKSEAFF. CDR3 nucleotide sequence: TGTGCCAGCAGCGGCTTGGGATGGGAGAAGTCTGAAGCTTTCTTT.

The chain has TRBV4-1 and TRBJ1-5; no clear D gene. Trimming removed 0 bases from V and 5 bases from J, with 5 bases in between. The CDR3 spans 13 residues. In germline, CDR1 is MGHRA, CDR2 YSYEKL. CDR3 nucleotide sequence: TGCGCCAGCAGCCAAGAACGAGATCAGCCCCAGCATTTT. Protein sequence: CASSQERDQPQHF.

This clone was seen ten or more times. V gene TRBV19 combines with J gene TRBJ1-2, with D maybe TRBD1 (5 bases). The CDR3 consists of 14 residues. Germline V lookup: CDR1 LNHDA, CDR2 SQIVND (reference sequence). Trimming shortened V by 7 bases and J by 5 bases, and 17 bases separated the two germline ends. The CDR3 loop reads CASNPVAGTYGYTF. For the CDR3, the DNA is TGTGCCAGTAATCCGGTGGCGGGGACGTATGGCTACACCTTC. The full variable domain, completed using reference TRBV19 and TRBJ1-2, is DGGITQSPKYLFRKEGQNVTLSCEQNLNHDAMYWYRQDPGQGLRLIYYSQIVNDFQKGDIAEGYSVSREKKESFPLTVTSAQKNPTAFYLCASNPVAGTYGYTFGSGTRLTVV.

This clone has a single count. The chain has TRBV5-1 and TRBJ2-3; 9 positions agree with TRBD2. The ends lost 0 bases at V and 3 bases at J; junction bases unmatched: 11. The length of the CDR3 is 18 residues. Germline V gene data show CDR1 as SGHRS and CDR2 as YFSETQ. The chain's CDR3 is CASSLAPSREGGTDTQYF. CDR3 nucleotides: TGCGCCAGCAGCTTGGCCCCTTCGCGGGAGGGTGGGACAGATACGCAGTATTTT. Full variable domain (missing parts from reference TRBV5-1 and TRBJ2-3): KAGVTQTPRYLIKTRGQQVTLSCSPISGHRSVSWYQQTPGQGLQFLFEYFSETQRNKGNFPGRFSGRQFSNSRSEMNVSTLELGDSALYLCASSLAPSREGGTDTQYFGPGTRLTVL.

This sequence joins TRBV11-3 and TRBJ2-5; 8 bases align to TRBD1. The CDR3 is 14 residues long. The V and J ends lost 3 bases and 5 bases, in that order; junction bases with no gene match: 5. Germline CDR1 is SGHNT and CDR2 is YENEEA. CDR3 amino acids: CASSFWTGMETQYF. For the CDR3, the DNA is TGTGCCAGCAGCTTCTGGACAGGGATGGAGACCCAGTACTTC.

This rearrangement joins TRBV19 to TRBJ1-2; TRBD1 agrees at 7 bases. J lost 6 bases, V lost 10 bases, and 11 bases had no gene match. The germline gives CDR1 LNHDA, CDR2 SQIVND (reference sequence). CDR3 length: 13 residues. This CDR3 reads CAISTGQRDGYTF. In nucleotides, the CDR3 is TGTGCCATTTCGACAGGGCAACGGGATGGCTACACCTTC.

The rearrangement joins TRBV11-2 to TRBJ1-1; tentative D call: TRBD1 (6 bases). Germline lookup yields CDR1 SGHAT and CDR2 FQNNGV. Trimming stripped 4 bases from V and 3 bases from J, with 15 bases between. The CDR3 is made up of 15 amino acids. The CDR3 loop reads CASSSGVGGYTEAFF. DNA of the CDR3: TGTGCCAGCAGCTCAGGGGTCGGGGGGTACACTGAAGCTTTCTTT. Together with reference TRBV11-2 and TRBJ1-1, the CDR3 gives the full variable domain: EAGVAQSPRYKIIEKRQSVAFWCNPISGHATLYWYQQILGQGPKLLIQFQNNGVVDDSQLPKDRFSAERLKGVDSTLKIQPAKLEDSAVYLCASSSGVGGYTEAFFGQGTRLTVV.

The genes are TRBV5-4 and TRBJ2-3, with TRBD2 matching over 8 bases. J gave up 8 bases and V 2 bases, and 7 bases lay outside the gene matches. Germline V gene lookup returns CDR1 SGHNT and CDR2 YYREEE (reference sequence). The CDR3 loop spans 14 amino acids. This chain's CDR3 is CASSFPSGSGTQYF. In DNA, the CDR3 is TGTGCCAGCAGCTTCCCTAGCGGGTCGGGTACGCAGTATTTT.

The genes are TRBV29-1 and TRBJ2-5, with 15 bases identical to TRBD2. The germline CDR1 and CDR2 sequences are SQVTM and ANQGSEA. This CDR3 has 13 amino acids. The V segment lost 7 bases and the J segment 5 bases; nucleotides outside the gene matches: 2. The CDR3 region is CSAGLAGGETQYF. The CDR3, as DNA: TGCAGCGCCGGACTAGCGGGGGGGGAGACCCAGTACTTC.

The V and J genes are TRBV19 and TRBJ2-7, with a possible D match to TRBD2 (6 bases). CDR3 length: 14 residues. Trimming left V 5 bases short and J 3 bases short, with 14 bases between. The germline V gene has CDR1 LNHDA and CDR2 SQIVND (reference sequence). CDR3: CASSQTQGGYEQYF. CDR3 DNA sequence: TGTGCCAGTAGTCAAACGCAGGGAGGCTACGAGCAGTACTTC.

Written as DNA, the CDR3 is TGCAGCGTTGTGGCGGGGATCCGCACAGATACGCAGTATTTT. Residues: CSVVAGIRTDTQYF. The chain combines TRBV29-1 with TRBJ2-3; D is perhaps TRBD2 (6 bases). The ends were cut back, 4 bases at V and 1 base at J, with 12 bases in the middle. This CDR3 comprises 14 residues. Germline CDR1 SQVTM, CDR2 ANQGSEA.

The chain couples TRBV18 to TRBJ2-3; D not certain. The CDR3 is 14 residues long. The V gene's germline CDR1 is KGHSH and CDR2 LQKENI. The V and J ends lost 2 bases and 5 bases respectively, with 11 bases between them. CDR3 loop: CASSPTTLRDTQYF. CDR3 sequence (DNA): TGTGCCAGCTCACCAACAACCCTTCGAGATACGCAGTATTTT.

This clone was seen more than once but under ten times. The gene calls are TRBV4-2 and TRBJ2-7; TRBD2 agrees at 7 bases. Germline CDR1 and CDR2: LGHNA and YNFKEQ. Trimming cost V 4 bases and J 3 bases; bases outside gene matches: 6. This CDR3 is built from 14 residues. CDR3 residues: CASSRGRESYEQYF. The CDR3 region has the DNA TGTGCCAGCAGCCGAGGGCGGGAGAGCTACGAGCAGTACTTC.

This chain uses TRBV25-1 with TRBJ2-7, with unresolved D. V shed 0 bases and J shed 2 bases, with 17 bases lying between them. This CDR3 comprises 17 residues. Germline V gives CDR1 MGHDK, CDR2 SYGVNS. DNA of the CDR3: TGTGCCAGCAGTGAATATTATTCAGGCAGTGAACCCTACGAGCAGTACTTC. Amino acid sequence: CASSEYYSGSEPYEQYF.

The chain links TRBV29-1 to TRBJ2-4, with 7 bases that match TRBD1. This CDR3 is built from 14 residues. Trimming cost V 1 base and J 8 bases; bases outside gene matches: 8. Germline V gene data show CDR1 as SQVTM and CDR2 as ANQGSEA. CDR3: CSVEGEQGWDIQYF. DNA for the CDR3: TGCAGCGTTGAAGGAGAACAGGGGTGGGACATTCAGTACTTC.

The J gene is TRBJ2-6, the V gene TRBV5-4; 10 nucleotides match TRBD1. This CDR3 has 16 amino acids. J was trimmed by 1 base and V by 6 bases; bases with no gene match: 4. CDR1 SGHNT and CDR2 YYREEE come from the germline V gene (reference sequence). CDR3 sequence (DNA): TGTGCCAGCAACGGACAGGGGGTTTCTGGGGCCAACGTCCTGACTTTC. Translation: CASNGQGVSGANVLTF.